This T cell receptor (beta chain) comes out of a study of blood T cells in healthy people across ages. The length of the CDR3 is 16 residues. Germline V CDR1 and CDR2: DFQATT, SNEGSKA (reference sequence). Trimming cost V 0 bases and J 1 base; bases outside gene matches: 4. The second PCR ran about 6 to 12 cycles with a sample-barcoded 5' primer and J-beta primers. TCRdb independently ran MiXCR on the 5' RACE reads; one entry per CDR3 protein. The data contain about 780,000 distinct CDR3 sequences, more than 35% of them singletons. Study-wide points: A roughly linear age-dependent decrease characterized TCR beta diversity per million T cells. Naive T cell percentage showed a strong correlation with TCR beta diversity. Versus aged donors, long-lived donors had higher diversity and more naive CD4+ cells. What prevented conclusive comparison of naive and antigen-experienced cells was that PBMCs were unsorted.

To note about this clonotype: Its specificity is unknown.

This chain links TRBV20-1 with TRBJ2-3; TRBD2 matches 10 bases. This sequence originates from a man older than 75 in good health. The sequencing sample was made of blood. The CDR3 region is CSARDRLAGGTDTQYF. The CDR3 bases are TGCAGTGCTAGAGATCGTCTAGCGGGAGGCACAGATACGCAGTATTTT.